Here is one T cell receptor (beta chain) with its context. Its antigen remains undetermined. No clone much larger than this one lies a single base away; base qualities are absent. Trimming takes 6 bases from V and 8 bases from J, and the germline ends sit 10 bases apart. The CDR3 numbers 12 residues from cysteine through phenylalanine. Left in the record is the CDR3 DNA by itself, 36 bases read in frame from the first base. Looking up the germline V gene yields CDR1 SNHLY and CDR2 FYNNEI. The library relied on the immunoSEQ multiplex PCR assay. Here the immuneACCESS table is served through TCRdb, limited to in-frame sequences with V and J called. Missing clones are a known gap in these copies; in checked studies unresolved V genes cover under half, and the rest lacks a known reason. The sample contains approximately 70,000 clones, 80% to 95% of them found a single time. The ten largest clones capture more than 0.4% of the sample.

The data derive from a study of T cell changes during pregnancy in multiple sclerosis (dated by TCRdb to about 2019). About the full investigation: The study examined how the T cell repertoire changed over the course of pregnancy in women with multiple sclerosis.

Source: CD4+ T cells from peripheral blood mononuclear cells, taken before pregnancy. The sequence links TRBV2 to TRBJ1-4; the D gene lacks a confident call. This clonotype was sampled from a female donor with multiple sclerosis, enrolled in a pregnancy study. The DNA sequence reads TGTGCCAGCAGCACAAGATCGGAAAAACTGTTTTTT. It translates as CASSTRSEKLFF.